These 13 T cell receptor beta chains came from one sample sequenced in a study of T cell responses to AZD1222 COVID-19 vaccine. Profiled with immunoSEQ multiplex PCR; TCRdb holds only in-frame clones, not every one. The sample has some 95,000 clones, around 90% seen once. The input for sequencing was peripheral blood, taken on day 0 of AZD1222 vaccination. The receptors stem from an adult in good health.

The gene calls are TRBV5-1 and TRBJ1-1; D may be TRBD1 (6 bases). The germline gives CDR1 SGHRS, CDR2 YFSETQ. CDR3 length: 17 residues. Trimming removed 0 bases at V and 4 bases at J, with 19 bases between. The CDR3 coding sequence is TGCGCCAGCAGCTTGGGGGCCTCCTCTGTAGGGGGCACTGAAGCTTTCTTT. It yields the protein CASSLGASSVGGTEAFF.

The chain uses TRBV19 and TRBJ1-2; possibly TRBD1 for D (5 bases). The germline V gene has CDR1 LNHDA and CDR2 SQIVND (reference sequence). V was clipped by 3 bases and J by 0 bases, with 11 bases between them. The CDR3 is made up of 15 amino acids. CDR3 bases: TGTGCCAGTAGTATTCGACAGACGTCTAACTATGGCTACACCTTC. This gives the protein CASSIRQTSNYGYTF.

The chain links TRBV3-1 (or the pseudogene TRBV3-2) to TRBJ2-7; either TRBD1 or TRBD2 may fit D (6 bases each). The CDR3 consists of 16 residues. In germline, CDR1 is LGHDT, CDR2 YNNKEL (reference sequence). The V gene lost 0 bases and the J gene lost 7 bases, with 19 bases spanning the gap. The CDR3 nucleotides are TGTGCCAGCAGCCAAGATTCTGTGGGGGGCTCTAAGGAGCAGTACTTC. As protein: CASSQDSVGGSKEQYF.

CDR3 nucleotides: TGTGCCAGCAGCGTAGCTACCGGAGAACACTCCTACAATGAGCAGTTCTTC. Translated: CASSVATGEHSYNEQFF. The V call is TRBV9, the J call TRBJ2-1; D uncertain. The ends were cut back, 0 bases at V and 0 bases at J, with 13 bases in the middle. There are 17 residues in the CDR3. Germline V CDR1 and CDR2: SGDLS, YYNGEE.

The V gene is TRBV5-1, the J gene TRBJ2-1, with a possible D match to TRBD2 (6 bases). This CDR3 region has 16 residues. The ends were cut back, 4 bases at V and 0 bases at J, with 14 bases in the middle. Germline CDR1 and CDR2: SGHRS and YFSETQ. The DNA of the CDR3 is TGCGCCAGCAGCGGGACTTTAGGAGTCTCCTACAATGAGCAGTTCTTC. Encoded protein: CASSGTLGVSYNEQFF.

This clone was seen only once. The chain links TRBV10-3 to TRBJ1-1, with 7 positions matching TRBD1. The J segment lost 1 base and the V segment lost 8 bases, leaving 7 bases of the junction unmatched. This CDR3 spans 14 amino acids. Germline loops: CDR1 ENHRY, CDR2 SYGVKD. The CDR3, as DNA: TGTGCCATCCAGACAGGGCCCACGAACACTGAAGCTTTCTTT. It translates to CAIQTGPTNTEAFF.

This clone was found a few times. This chain joins TRBV6-5 and TRBJ1-5; D may be TRBD1 (5 bases). CDR1 and CDR2 from the germline V gene are MNHEY and SVGAGI. V was trimmed by 6 bases and J by 2 bases, leaving 14 bases between them. This CDR3 is built from 15 residues. The CDR3 coding sequence is TGTGCCAGCAGCTACGGGGGAGATGGCAATCAGCCCCAGCATTTT. It encodes CASSYGGDGNQPQHF.

This chain joins TRBV11-3 and TRBJ2-3; the D gene could be TRBD1 or TRBD2 (5 bases each). Germline assignment: CDR1 SGHNT and CDR2 YENEEA. The CDR3 is 15 residues long. The germline V and J ends were trimmed by 5 bases and 8 bases, with 20 bases remaining between them. In DNA, the CDR3 is TGTGCCAGCAGCCCGGGACGGACCTTCACAAGTACGCAGTATTTT. Encoded protein: CASSPGRTFTSTQYF.

J is TRBJ2-7 and V is TRBV2, with a possible D match to TRBD2 (6 bases). The CDR3 sequence is 14 residues long. Germline-derived CDR1 and CDR2 are SNHLY and FYNNEI. V gave up 3 bases and J gave up 1 base, with 10 bases separating them. As DNA, the CDR3 is TGTGCCAGCAGTGAGGCAGGGAGGTCCTACGAGCAGTACTTC. Amino acids: CASSEAGRSYEQYF.

This clone is a singleton in its sample. The chain carries TRBV5-1 and TRBJ2-7; D is possibly TRBD2 (6 bases). This CDR3 is built from 13 residues. Trimming stripped 2 bases from V and 3 bases from J, with 9 bases between. Germline lookup yields CDR1 SGHRS and CDR2 YFSETQ. The CDR3: CASSFTGSYEQYF. Written as DNA, the CDR3 is TGCGCCAGCAGCTTCACCGGGAGCTACGAGCAGTACTTC.

This sequence joins TRBV7-9 and TRBJ2-2; D not certain. Germline V lookup: CDR1 SEHNR, CDR2 FQNEAQ (reference sequence). The CDR3 is 12 residues long. Trimming took off 4 bases at V and 3 bases at J, with 3 bases between the two ends. In DNA, the CDR3 is TGTGCCAGCAGCTCTTACACCGGGGAGCTGTTTTTT. This gives the protein CASSSYTGELFF.

This chain joins TRBV7-9 and TRBJ2-1, with D tentatively TRBD1 (5 bases). Trimming stripped 2 bases from V and 5 bases from J, with 10 bases between. CDR3 length equals 14 residues. Germline CDR1 reads SEHNR; CDR2 reads FQNEAQ (reference sequence). The CDR3 DNA sequence: TGTGCCAGCAGCTTAACTTCAGGGCACAATGAGCAGTTCTTC. Amino acids: CASSLTSGHNEQFF. The entire variable domain, with the rest obtained from reference TRBV7-9 and TRBJ2-1, is as follows: DTGVSQNPRHKITKRGQNVTFRCDPISEHNRLYWYRQTLGQGPEFLTYFQNEAQLEKSRLLSDRFSAERPKGSFSTLEIQRTEQGDSAMYLCASSLTSGHNEQFFGPGTRLTVL.

This chain connects TRBV7-9 to TRBJ1-1; D is unresolved. Trimming shortened V by 2 bases and J by 2 bases, and 6 bases separated the two germline ends. CDR1 and CDR2 (germline): SEHNR, FQNEAQ (reference sequence). This CDR3 comprises 13 residues. The CDR3 here is CASSLLGNTEAFF. As DNA, the CDR3 is TGTGCCAGCAGCTTATTAGGCAACACTGAAGCTTTCTTT.